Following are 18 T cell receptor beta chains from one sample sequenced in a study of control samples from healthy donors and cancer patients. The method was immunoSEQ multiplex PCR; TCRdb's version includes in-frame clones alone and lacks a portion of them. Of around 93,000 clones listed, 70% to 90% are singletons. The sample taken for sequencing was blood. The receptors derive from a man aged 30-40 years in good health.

The CDR3, as DNA: TGTGCCAGTAGTCCAGGACAGGGTGGGTACGAGCAGTACTTC. It translates to CASSPGQGGYEQYF. The chain is built from TRBV19 and TRBJ2-7; 8 bases match TRBD1. The CDR3 extends over 14 amino acids. V shed 5 bases, J shed 4 bases, and the junction held 7 bases outside the gene matches. CDR1 and CDR2 from the germline V gene are LNHDA and SQIVND (reference sequence).

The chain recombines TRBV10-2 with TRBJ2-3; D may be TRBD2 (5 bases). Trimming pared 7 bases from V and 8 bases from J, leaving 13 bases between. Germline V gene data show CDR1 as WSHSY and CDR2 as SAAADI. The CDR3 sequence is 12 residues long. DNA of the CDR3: TGCGCCAGCAACTACCCACGGGGTACGCAGTATTTT. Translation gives CASNYPRGTQYF.

The DNA of the CDR3 is TGTGCCAGCAGCTTTTCAGGTTATGGGGACAATGAGCAGTTCTTC. It translates to CASSFSGYGDNEQFF. The V call is TRBV7-3, the J call TRBJ2-1, with unresolved D. The CDR3 covers 15 residues. Trimming left V 3 bases short and J 5 bases short, with 14 bases between. Germline CDR1 SGHTA, CDR2 FQGTGA.

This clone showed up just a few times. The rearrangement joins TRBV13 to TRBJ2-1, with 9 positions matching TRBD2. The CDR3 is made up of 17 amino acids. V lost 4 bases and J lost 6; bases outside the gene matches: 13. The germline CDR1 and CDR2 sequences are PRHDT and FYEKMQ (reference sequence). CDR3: CASSSALGLALGNEQFF. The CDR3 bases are TGTGCCAGCAGCTCCGCCTTGGGACTAGCTTTAGGCAATGAGCAGTTCTTC.

In DNA form, the CDR3 reads TGTGCCAGCAGCGACACTTTATATCAGCCCCAGCATTTT. It codes for CASSDTLYQPQHF. The V and J genes are TRBV7-2 and TRBJ1-5; D is uncertain. There are 13 residues in the CDR3. V dropped 5 bases and J dropped 5 bases, with 10 bases sitting between them. Germline V gene sequence: CDR1 SGHTA, CDR2 FQGNSA.

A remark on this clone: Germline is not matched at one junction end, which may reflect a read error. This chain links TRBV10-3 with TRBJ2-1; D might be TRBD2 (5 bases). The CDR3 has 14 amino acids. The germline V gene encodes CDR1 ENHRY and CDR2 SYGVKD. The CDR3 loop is CAINEGRDYNEQFF. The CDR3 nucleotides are TGTGCCATCAATGAGGGTAGAGACTACAATGAGCAGTTCTTC.

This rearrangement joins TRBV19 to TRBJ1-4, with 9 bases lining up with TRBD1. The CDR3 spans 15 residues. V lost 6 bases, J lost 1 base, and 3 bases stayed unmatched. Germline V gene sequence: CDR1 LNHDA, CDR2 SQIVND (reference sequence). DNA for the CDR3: TGTGCCAGTAGGGACAGGGGCGGAACTAATGAAAAACTGTTTTTT. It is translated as CASRDRGGTNEKLFF.

This CDR3 is CASSPGLAEQYF. CDR3 bases: TGTGCCAGCAGCCCTGGACTAGCTGAGCAGTACTTC. The chain is built from TRBV11-2 and TRBJ2-7, with 8 bases aligning to TRBD2. Looked up from germline, CDR1 is SGHAT and CDR2 is FQNNGV. V gave up 5 bases and J gave up 7 bases; unmatched junction bases: 4. This CDR3 comprises 12 residues.

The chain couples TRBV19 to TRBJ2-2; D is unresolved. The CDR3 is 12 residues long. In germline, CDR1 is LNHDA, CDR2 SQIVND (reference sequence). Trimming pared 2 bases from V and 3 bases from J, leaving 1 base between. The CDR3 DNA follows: TGTGCCAGTAGTATATACACCGGGGAGCTGTTTTTT. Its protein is CASSIYTGELFF.

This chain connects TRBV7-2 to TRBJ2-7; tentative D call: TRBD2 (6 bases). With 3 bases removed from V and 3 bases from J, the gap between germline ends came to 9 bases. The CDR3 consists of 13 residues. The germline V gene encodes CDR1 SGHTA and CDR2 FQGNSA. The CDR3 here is CASSFVADYEQYF. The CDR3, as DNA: TGTGCCAGCAGCTTTGTAGCGGACTACGAGCAGTACTTC.

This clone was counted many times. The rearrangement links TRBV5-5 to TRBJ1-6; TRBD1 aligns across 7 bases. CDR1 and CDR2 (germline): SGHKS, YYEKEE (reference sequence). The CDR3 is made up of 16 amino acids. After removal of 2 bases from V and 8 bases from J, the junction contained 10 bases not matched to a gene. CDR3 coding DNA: TGTGCCAGCAGCTTTGGGACAGTCAACACTTATTCACCCCTCCACTTT. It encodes CASSFGTVNTYSPLHF.

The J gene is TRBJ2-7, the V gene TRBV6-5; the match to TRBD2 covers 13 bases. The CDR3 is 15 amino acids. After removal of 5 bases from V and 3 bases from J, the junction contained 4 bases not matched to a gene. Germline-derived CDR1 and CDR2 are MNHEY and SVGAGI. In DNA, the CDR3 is TGTGCCAGCAGTCCCCGGACTAGCGGGAGCTACGAGCAGTACTTC. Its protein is CASSPRTSGSYEQYF.

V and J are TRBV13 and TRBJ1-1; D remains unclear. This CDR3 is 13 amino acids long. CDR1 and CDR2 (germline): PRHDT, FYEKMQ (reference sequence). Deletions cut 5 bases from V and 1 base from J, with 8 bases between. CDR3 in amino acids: CASSPQENTEAFF. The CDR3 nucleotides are TGTGCCAGCAGCCCCCAGGAGAACACTGAAGCTTTCTTT.

The CDR3 sequence is CASSFLPAGELFF. For the CDR3, the DNA is TGTGCCAGCAGTTTCCTACCGGCGGGGGAGCTGTTTTTT. The chain recombines TRBV28 with TRBJ2-2; D is uncertain. The CDR3 length is 13 residues. V gave up 3 bases and J gave up 8 bases, with 10 bases separating them. Germline CDR1 reads MDHEN; CDR2 reads SYDVKM.

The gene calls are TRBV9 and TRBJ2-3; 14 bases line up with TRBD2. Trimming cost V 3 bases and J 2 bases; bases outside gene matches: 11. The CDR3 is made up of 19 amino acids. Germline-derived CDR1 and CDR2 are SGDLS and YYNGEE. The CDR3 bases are TGTGCCAGCAGCGCCGGGGGACTAGCGGGAGCGACACTCACAGATACGCAGTATTTT. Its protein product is CASSAGGLAGATLTDTQYF. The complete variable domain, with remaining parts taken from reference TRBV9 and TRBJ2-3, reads DSGVTQTPKHLITATGQRVTLRCSPRSGDLSVYWYQQSLDQGLQFLIQYYNGEERAKGNILERFSAQQFPDLHSELNLSSLELGDSALYFCASSAGGLAGATLTDTQYFGPGTRLTVL.

The CDR3 loop reads CSVESTTDYGYTF. The CDR3 coding sequence is TGCAGCGTTGAATCGACGACAGACTATGGCTACACCTTC. This sequence joins TRBV29-1 and TRBJ1-2; TRBD1 might be the D (5 bases). Trimming left V 2 bases short and J 3 bases short, with 10 bases between. Germline assignment: CDR1 SQVTM and CDR2 ANQGSEA. There are 13 residues in the CDR3.

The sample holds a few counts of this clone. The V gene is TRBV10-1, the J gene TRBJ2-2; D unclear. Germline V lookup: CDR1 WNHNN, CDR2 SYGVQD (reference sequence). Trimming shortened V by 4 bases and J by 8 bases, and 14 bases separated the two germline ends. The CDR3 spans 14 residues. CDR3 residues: CASSGSSYSGELFF. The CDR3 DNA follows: TGCGCCAGCAGTGGCTCCTCCTATAGTGGGGAGCTGTTTTTT.

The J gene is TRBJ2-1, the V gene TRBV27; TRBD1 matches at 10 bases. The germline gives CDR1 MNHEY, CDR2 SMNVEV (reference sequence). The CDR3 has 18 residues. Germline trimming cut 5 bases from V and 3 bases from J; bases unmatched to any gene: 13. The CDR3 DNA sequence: TGTGCCAGCAGTCGGGGACAGGGGACTCCAAGATTCTACAATGAGCAGTTCTTC. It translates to CASSRGQGTPRFYNEQFF.